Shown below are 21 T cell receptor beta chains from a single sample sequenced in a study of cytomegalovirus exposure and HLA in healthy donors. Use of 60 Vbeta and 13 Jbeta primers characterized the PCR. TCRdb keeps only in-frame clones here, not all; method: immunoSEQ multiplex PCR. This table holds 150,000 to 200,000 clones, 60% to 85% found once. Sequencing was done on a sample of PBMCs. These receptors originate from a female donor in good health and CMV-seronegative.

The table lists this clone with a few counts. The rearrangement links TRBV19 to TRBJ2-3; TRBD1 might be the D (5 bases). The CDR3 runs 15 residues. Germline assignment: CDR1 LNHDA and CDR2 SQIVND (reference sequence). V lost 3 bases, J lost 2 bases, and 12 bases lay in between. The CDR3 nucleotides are TGTGCCAGTAGTATCGGCTACAGGACCACAGATACGCAGTATTTT. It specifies CASSIGYRTTDTQYF.

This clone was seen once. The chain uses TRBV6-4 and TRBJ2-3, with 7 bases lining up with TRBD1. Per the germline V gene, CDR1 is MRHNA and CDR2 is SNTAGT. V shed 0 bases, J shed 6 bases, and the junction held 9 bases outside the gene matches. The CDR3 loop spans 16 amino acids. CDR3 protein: CASSDSGRGGWDTQYF. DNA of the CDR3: TGTGCCAGCAGTGACTCGGGTCGAGGGGGCTGGGATACGCAGTATTTT.

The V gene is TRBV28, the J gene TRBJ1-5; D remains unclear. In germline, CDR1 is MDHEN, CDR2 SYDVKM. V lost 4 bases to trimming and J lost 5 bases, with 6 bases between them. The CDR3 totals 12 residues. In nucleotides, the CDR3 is TGTGCCAGCAGTTACGGTTATCAGCCCCAGCATTTT. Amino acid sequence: CASSYGYQPQHF.

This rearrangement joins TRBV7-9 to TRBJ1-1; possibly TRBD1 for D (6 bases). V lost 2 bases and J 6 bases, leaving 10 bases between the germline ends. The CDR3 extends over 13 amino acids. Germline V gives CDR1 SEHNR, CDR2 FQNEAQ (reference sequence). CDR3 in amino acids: CASSLTRGAEAFF. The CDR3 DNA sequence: TGTGCCAGCAGCTTAACCAGGGGAGCTGAAGCTTTCTTT.

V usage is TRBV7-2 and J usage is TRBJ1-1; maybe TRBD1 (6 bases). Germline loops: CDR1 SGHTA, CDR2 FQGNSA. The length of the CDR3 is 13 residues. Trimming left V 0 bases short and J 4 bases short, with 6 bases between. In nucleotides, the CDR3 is TGTGCCAGCAGCTTAGCCAGGGGCACTGAAGCTTTCTTT. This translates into CASSLARGTEAFF.

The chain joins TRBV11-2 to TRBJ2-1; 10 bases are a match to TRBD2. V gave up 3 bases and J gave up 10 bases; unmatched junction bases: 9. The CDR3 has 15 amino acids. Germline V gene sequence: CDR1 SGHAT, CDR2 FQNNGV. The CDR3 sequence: CASSFSSGGPKEQFF. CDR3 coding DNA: TGTGCCAGCAGCTTCTCTAGCGGGGGCCCGAAGGAGCAGTTCTTC.

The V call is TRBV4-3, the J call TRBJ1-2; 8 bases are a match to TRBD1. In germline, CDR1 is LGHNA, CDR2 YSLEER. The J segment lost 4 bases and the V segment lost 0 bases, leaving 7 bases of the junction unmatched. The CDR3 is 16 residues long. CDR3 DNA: TGCGCCAGCAGCCAAGAGCGGCAGGGGGCCTCCTATGGCTACACCTTC. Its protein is CASSQERQGASYGYTF.

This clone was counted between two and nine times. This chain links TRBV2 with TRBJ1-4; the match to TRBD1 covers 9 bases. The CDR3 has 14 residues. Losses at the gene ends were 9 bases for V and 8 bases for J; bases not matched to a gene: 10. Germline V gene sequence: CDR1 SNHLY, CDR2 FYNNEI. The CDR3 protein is CASMPGTGHEKLFF. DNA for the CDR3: TGTGCCAGTATGCCCGGGACAGGGCACGAAAAACTGTTTTTT.

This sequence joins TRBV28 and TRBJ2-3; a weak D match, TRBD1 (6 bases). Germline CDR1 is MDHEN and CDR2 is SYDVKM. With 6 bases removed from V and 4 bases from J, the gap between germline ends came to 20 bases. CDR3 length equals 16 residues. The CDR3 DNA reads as TGTGCCAGCAGGGGGGTTCAGGCAGGGGTCGCAGATACGCAGTATTTT. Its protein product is CASRGVQAGVADTQYF.

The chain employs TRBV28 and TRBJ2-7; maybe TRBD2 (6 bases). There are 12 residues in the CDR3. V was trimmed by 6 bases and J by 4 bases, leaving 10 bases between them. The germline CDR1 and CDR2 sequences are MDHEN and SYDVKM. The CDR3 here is CASRDLAYEQYF. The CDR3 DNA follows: TGTGCCAGCAGAGATCTAGCGTACGAGCAGTACTTC.

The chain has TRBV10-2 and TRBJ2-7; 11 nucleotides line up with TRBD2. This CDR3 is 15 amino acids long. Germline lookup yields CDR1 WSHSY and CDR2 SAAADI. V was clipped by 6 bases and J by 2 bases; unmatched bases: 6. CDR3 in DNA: TGCGCCAGCAGGGATACTAGCGGGAGCCCCTACGAGCAGTACTTC. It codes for CASRDTSGSPYEQYF.

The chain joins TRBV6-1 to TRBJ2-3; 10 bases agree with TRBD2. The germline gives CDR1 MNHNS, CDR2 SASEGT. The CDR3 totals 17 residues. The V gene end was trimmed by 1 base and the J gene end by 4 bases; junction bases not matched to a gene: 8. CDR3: CASSEGVAGGGSDTQYF. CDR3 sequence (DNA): TGTGCCAGCAGTGAAGGTGTAGCGGGAGGCGGCTCAGATACGCAGTATTTT.

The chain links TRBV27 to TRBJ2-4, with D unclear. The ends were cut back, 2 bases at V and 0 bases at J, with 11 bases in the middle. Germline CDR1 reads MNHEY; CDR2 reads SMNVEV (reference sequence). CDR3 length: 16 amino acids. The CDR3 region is CASSLLQDLAKNIQYF. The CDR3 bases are TGTGCCAGCAGTTTACTTCAGGATTTAGCCAAAAACATTCAGTACTTC.

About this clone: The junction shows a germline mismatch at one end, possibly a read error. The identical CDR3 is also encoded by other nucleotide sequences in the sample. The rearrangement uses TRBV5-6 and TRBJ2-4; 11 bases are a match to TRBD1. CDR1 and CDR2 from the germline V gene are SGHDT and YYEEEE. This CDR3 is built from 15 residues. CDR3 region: CASSLTGQGGYIQYF. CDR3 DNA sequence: TGTGCCAGCAGCTTGACGGGACAGGGGGGATACATCCAGTACTTC. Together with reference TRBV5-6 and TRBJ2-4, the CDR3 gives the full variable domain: DAGVTQSPTHLIKTRGQQVTLRCSPKSGHDTVSWYQQALGQGPQFIFQYYEEEERQRGNFPDRFSGHQFPNYSSELNVNALLLGDSALYLCASSLTGQGGYIQYFGAGTRLSVL.

CDR3 in DNA: TGTGCCAGCAGGTCAGCGGGAGCCGGGACAGATACGCAGTATTTT. This gives the protein CASRSAGAGTDTQYF. The chain couples TRBV6-5 to TRBJ2-3; TRBD2 aligns across 8 bases. V trimming: 6 bases; J trimming: 3 bases; junction bases outside the gene matches: 8. CDR1 MNHEY and CDR2 SVGAGI come from the germline V gene. This CDR3 is 15 amino acids long.

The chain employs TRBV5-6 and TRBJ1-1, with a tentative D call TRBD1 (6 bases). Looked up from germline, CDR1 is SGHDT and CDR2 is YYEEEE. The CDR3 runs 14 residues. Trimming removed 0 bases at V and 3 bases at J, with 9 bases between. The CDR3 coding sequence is TGTGCCAGCAGCTTGGTAGGGGGAGACACTGAAGCTTTCTTT. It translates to CASSLVGGDTEAFF.

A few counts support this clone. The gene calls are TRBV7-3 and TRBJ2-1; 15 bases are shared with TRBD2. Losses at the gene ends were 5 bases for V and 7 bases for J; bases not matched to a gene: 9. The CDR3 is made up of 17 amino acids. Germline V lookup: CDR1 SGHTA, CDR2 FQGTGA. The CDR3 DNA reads TGTGCCAGCAGCGCCCAATCCGGGACTAGCGGGAGGAATGAGCAGTTCTTC. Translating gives CASSAQSGTSGRNEQFF. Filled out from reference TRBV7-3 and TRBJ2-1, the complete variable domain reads GAGVSQTPSNKVTEKGKYVELRCDPISGHTALYWYRQSLGQGPEFLIYFQGTGAADDSGLPNDRFFAVRPEGSVSTLKIQRTERGDSAVYLCASSAQSGTSGRNEQFFGPGTRLTVL.

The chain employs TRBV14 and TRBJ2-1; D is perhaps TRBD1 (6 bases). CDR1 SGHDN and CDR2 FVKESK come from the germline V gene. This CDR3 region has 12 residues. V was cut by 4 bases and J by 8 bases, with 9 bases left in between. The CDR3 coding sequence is TGTGCCAGCAGCCGACAGGTCCATGAGCAGTTCTTC. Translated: CASSRQVHEQFF.

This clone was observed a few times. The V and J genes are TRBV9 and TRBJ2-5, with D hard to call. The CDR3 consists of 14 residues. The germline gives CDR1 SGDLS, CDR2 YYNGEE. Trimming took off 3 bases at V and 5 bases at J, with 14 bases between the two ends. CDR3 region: CASSEESYWETQYF. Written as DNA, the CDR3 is TGTGCCAGCAGCGAAGAAAGCTATTGGGAGACCCAGTACTTC.

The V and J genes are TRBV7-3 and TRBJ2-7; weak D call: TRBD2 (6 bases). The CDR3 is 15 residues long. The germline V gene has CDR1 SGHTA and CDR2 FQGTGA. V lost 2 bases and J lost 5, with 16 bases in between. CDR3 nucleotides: TGTGCCAGCAGCTTAGGGGGGAGAAGTCGTGACGAGCAGTACTTC. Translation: CASSLGGRSRDEQYF.

CDR3 DNA: TGTGCCAGCAGCTCCGGGACTAGCGGGTTTAATGAGCAGTTCTTC. Translation gives CASSSGTSGFNEQFF. The V gene is TRBV13, the J gene TRBJ2-1, with 12 bases lining up with TRBD2. The V gene end was trimmed by 4 bases and the J gene end by 7 bases; junction bases not matched to a gene: 5. Germline V gene data show CDR1 as PRHDT and CDR2 as FYEKMQ (reference sequence). This CDR3 has 15 amino acids. The full variable domain, completed using reference TRBV13 and TRBJ2-1, is AAGVIQSPRHLIKEKRETATLKCYPIPRHDTVYWYQQGPGQDPQFLISFYEKMQSDKGSIPDRFSAQQFSDYHSELNMSSLELGDSALYFCASSSGTSGFNEQFFGPGTRLTVL.